The 17 T cell receptor beta chains below come from one sample, sequenced in a study of early T cells in non-severe SARS-CoV-2 infection. TCRdb processed the 5' RACE reads anew with MiXCR; each CDR3 protein has one entry. The sample includes approximately 80,000 distinct CDR3 sequences, over 9% of them seen just once. Specimen: whole blood, collected at baseline. Receptor source: an adult who was a healthcare worker with PCR-confirmed SARS-CoV-2 infection or an uninfected control (not recorded which).

The chain joins TRBV30 to TRBJ1-2; D might be TRBD1 (5 bases). V was cut by 1 base and J by 4 bases, with 13 bases left in between. Germline V gives CDR1 GTSNPN, CDR2 SVGIG (reference sequence). This CDR3 contains 14 residues. The CDR3 bases are TGTGCCTGGAGTGCTGGGACCGCCCCCTATGGCTACACCTTC. Amino acids: CAWSAGTAPYGYTF.

In DNA, the CDR3 is TGTGCCAGCAGTTTCTCGCTGGCTTACGAGCAGTACTTC. Its translation is CASSFSLAYEQYF. The rearrangement joins TRBV28 to TRBJ2-7, with D uncertain. Trimming pared 3 bases from V and 4 bases from J, leaving 10 bases between. The CDR3 extends over 13 amino acids. Germline values: CDR1 MDHEN, CDR2 SYDVKM.

In this sample, this clonotype turned up once. The junction and the germline gene differ at one end; a read error may be behind it. The chain joins TRBV2 to TRBJ1-6, with 7 bases identical to TRBD1. The CDR3 runs to 14 residues. Germline V gives CDR1 SNHLY, CDR2 FYNNEI. This CDR3 reads CASRLTGVGSSLHF. Written as DNA, the CDR3 is TGTGCCAGCAGGTTAACAGGGGTCGGTTCATCCCTCCACTTT.

The rearrangement joins TRBV2 to TRBJ2-1, with 8 positions matching TRBD2. Germline V gene data show CDR1 as SNHLY and CDR2 as FYNNEI. The CDR3 covers 17 residues. Trimming took 7 bases from V and 1 from J; bases not matched to a gene: 12. CDR3: CASIRGGAGVSYNEQFF. The CDR3 DNA reads as TGTGCCAGCATCCGTGGGGGAGCGGGGGTATCCTACAATGAGCAGTTCTTC.

This clonotype was detected a few times. This chain links TRBV18 with TRBJ2-4, with TRBD1 identical over 7 bases. Trimming removed 3 bases from V and 6 bases from J; junction bases left unmatched: 5. This CDR3 has 14 amino acids. From germline, CDR1 is KGHSH and CDR2 LQKENI. The CDR3 region has the DNA TGTGCCAGCTCACCTGAAGGGGGCCCAAACATTCAGTACTTC. Translated, it gives CASSPEGGPNIQYF.

V and J are TRBV6-1 and TRBJ1-2, with 8 bases that match TRBD1. CDR1 is MNHNS, CDR2 SASEGT, per germline. The CDR3 spans 15 residues. V dropped 3 bases and J dropped 6; count of bases not matched to a gene: 9. The CDR3 nucleotides read TGTGCCAGCAGTGACGGTGACAGGGGACACGATGGCTACACCTTC. This gives the protein CASSDGDRGHDGYTF.

CDR3 sequence reads: CASSLGGVHSPLHF. In DNA form, the CDR3 reads TGTGCCAGCAGCTTAGGAGGGGTACATTCACCCCTCCACTTT. The V and J genes are TRBV7-2 and TRBJ1-6; D is possibly TRBD1 (5 bases). CDR3 length equals 14 residues. Trimming took 1 base from V and 8 from J, leaving 9 bases between them. CDR1 SGHTA and CDR2 FQGNSA come from the germline V gene.

The chain joins TRBV20-1 to TRBJ1-3; 9 positions match TRBD1. This CDR3 is built from 15 residues. V gave up 6 bases and J gave up 5 bases; unmatched junction bases: 11. Per germline, CDR1 DFQATT and CDR2 SNEGSKA (reference sequence). CDR3 amino acids: CSAEDRGQYRNTIYF. The CDR3 nucleotides are TGCAGTGCAGAGGACAGGGGACAGTACCGAAACACCATATATTTT.

This clonotype came up many times. This chain joins TRBV4-1 and TRBJ1-3; 11 bases agree with TRBD1. Trimming removed 3 bases from V and 2 bases from J; junction bases left unmatched: 3. In germline, CDR1 is MGHRA, CDR2 YSYEKL. The CDR3 runs 16 residues. The CDR3 loop is CASSQLGQGAGNTIYF. CDR3 sequence (DNA): TGCGCCAGCAGCCAGCTGGGACAGGGGGCTGGAAACACCATATATTTT.

The table lists this clonotype with a few counts. The chain joins TRBV3-1 to TRBJ1-4; D call uncertain. The CDR3 has 14 amino acids. V lost 3 bases to trimming and J lost 0 bases, with 5 bases between them. The germline gives CDR1 LGHDT, CDR2 YNNKEL (reference sequence). The CDR3 region has the DNA TGTGCCAGCAGCCACGGTTCAACTAATGAAAAACTGTTTTTT. This sequence encodes CASSHGSTNEKLFF. Filled out from reference TRBV3-1 and TRBJ1-4, the complete variable domain reads DTAVSQTPKYLVTQMGNDKSIKCEQNLGHDTMYWYKQDSKKFLKIMFSYNNKELIINETVPNRFSPKSPDKAHLNLHINSLELGDSAVYFCASSHGSTNEKLFFGSGTQLSVL.

This clonotype was counted many times. V gene TRBV28 combines with J gene TRBJ2-2; D unclear. Looked up from germline, CDR1 is MDHEN and CDR2 is SYDVKM. The V gene lost 4 bases and the J gene lost 3 bases, with 0 bases spanning the gap. This CDR3 is built from 11 residues. The CDR3 sequence is CASSYTGELFF. CDR3 nucleotide sequence: TGTGCCAGCAGTTACACCGGGGAGCTGTTTTTT.

This clonotype was detected a few times. V usage is TRBV27 and J usage is TRBJ1-1, with unresolved D. The V gene's germline CDR1 is MNHEY and CDR2 SMNVEV (reference sequence). The CDR3 spans 13 residues. The V end lost 0 bases, the J end lost 4 bases, and 6 bases lay between the germline ends. CDR3 bases: TGTGCCAGCAGTTTATCGTACCGCACTGAAGCTTTCTTT. Encoded protein: CASSLSYRTEAFF.

The chain carries TRBV20-1 and TRBJ2-1; D possibly corresponds to TRBD1 (5 bases). Trimming left V 3 bases short and J 3 bases short, with 12 bases between. Germline CDR1 is DFQATT and CDR2 is SNEGSKA (reference sequence). The CDR3 length is 14 residues. CDR3 DNA: TGCAGTGCTAGTTCAGGGTTCCGCTACAATGAGCAGTTCTTC. Translated, it gives CSASSGFRYNEQFF.

The rearrangement links TRBV28 to TRBJ2-6, with 11 bases aligning to TRBD1. CDR3 size: 16 residues. Germline loops: CDR1 MDHEN, CDR2 SYDVKM. Trimming cost V 9 bases and J 1 base; bases outside gene matches: 5. CDR3 bases: TGTGCCAGTACGGGGGACAGGGGGTCTGGGGCCAACGTCCTGACTTTC. It specifies CASTGDRGSGANVLTF.

V gene TRBV20-1 combines with J gene TRBJ1-2; no firm D call. Trimming cost V 3 bases and J 4 bases, with 15 bases left between them. Germline loops: CDR1 DFQATT, CDR2 SNEGSKA (reference sequence). The CDR3 runs to 14 residues. The CDR3 coding sequence is TGCAGTGCTAGCGCCAGCCGCCTGGCCTATGGCTACACCTTC. The encoded protein is CSASASRLAYGYTF.

This clonotype was detected a few times. The chain has TRBV5-1 and TRBJ1-4; D may be TRBD1 (5 bases). This CDR3 has 13 amino acids. CDR1 is SGHRS and CDR2 is YFSETQ in the germline V gene. Trimming shortened V by 4 bases and J by 8 bases, and 12 bases separated the two germline ends. The CDR3 here is CASSLRQREKLFF. The CDR3 coding sequence is TGCGCCAGCAGCCTTCGACAGAGGGAAAAACTGTTTTTT.

This chain uses TRBV9 with TRBJ2-5, with 7 bases matching TRBD2. V gave up 3 bases and J gave up 3 bases; unmatched junction bases: 5. The CDR3 spans 14 residues. Germline loops: CDR1 SGDLS, CDR2 YYNGEE. CDR3 in DNA: TGTGCCAGCAGCGGGCTAGCGGCTAAAGAGACCCAGTACTTC. It is translated as CASSGLAAKETQYF. Variable domain in full (rest from reference TRBV9 and TRBJ2-5): DSGVTQTPKHLITATGQRVTLRCSPRSGDLSVYWYQQSLDQGLQFLIQYYNGEERAKGNILERFSAQQFPDLHSELNLSSLELGDSALYFCASSGLAAKETQYFGPGTRLLVL.